This TCR beta chain was obtained from a study of blood T cell repertoires in COVID-19 (dated by TCRdb to between 2020 and 2021). Looking at the study overall: Collaborator samples came from the United States, Italy and Spain and covered acute and convalescent phases of COVID-19. The prospective study material was composed of cDNA or gDNA derived from T cells, B-cell-depleted T cells, or PBMCs. The repertoires were released in a freely available public database meant as a resource for research on the immune response to SARS-CoV-2. Where available, HLA class I and class II types were obtained from metadata supplied by the sample provider rather than from assay-based typing. Deeply sampled blood TCRbeta repertoires from subjects exposed to, actively infected with, or recovered from COVID-19 were included in the dataset. Samples were obtained from the ongoing ImmuneRACE study (first 160 participants) and from 1,000 to 1,500 subjects provided by 6 global collaborators. The sample metadata nearly always contained a de-identified subject ID, COVID-19 status, age in years and sex. What the authors observed across the whole study: Clinical and demographic metadata were provided uncurated, with the amount varying by source and participant.

V loses 5 bases of germline sequence and J loses 0 bases, and the interval between the two ends is 20 bases. CDR1 and CDR2 are drawn from the germline V gene: MDHEN, SYDVKM. Measured from the cysteine to the phenylalanine, the CDR3 is 18 residues long. The sequence is cut down to CDR3 DNA, 54 bases in frame from base 1. Participants in the prospective study were aged 18 to 89 years, lived in about two dozen United States geographic areas, and enrolled through a virtual design. To assign participants to cohorts, the prospective study relied on clinical history that participants themselves reported in a screening survey and a study questionnaire. Recovered participants in ImmuneRACE Cohort 3 were defined by two consecutive negative NP/OP PCR tests, clearance by a healthcare professional, or resolution of symptoms. Mobile phlebotomists in the prospective study collected whole blood, serum and a nasopharyngeal or oropharyngeal swab from every participant. Over a 2-month period, participants in the prospective study had the option of providing additional blood draws and questionnaires. Prospective study blood samples were shipped either frozen or at room temperature before DNA extraction.

Of note for this clone: No antigen is known for it. Base-call qualities are not available, and no considerably larger clone is one nucleotide away.

TCRbeta CDR3 regions were amplified from genomic DNA by means of the immunoSEQ Assay, a bias-controlled multiplex PCR. As for the original processing: Within the assay, amplification of reference gene primers was used to estimate how many nucleated cells each sample contained. To quantify the absolute abundance of each unique TCRbeta CDR3 rearrangement, sequence reads were collapsed and filtered. For each sample, productive Simpson clonality was calculated by taking the square root of Simpson's diversity index across productive rearrangements. Drawn from immuneACCESS, this table holds only the in-frame rearrangements with V and J called that TCRdb kept. Clones are partly lost; checked studies trace under half to an unresolved V gene and leave the rest unexplained. V, J and clone size are those of that table, while D and trimming were read from the DNA. This sample comprises hundreds of thousands of clones, roughly 89% of them detected only once. Approximately 9.5% of the sample is in the top ten clones.

The sequencing input was PBMCs or T cells enriched from blood (not recorded which). This receptor was identified in a man aged 35-49 years who had recovered from COVID-19. The rearranged chain carries TRBV28 and TRBJ1-5, with no D gene named confidently. The CDR3 reads as follows: CASSSDGVVVLSNQPQHF. The nucleotides are TGTGCCAGCAGTAGTGACGGGGTTGTTGTCCTTAGCAATCAGCCCCAGCATTTT.